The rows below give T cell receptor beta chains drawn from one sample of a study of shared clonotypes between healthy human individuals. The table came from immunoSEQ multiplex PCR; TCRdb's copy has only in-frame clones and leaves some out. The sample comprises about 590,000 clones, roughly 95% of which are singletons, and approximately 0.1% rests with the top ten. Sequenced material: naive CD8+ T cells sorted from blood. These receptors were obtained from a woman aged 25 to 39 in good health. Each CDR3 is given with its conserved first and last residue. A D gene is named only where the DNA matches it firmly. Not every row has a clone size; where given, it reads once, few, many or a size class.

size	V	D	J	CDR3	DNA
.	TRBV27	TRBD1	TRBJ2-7	CASSLVGTGSHEQYF	TGTGCCAGCAGTTTAGTGGGGACAGGGAGCCACGAGCAGTACTTC
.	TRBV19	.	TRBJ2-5	CASSIGGTGKETQYF	TGTGCCAGTAGTATAGGTGGTACAGGGAAAGAGACCCAGTACTTC
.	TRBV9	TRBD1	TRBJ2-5	CASSEYTGGQETQYF	TGTGCCAGCAGCGAATATACAGGGGGTCAAGAGACCCAGTACTTC
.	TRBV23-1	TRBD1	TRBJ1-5	CASTQPSRGLSTVGNQPQHF	TGCGCCAGTACCCAACCCTCCAGGGGGCTCTCGACCGTTGGAAATCAGCCCCAGCATTTT
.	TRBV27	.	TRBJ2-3	CATWTGGDTQYF	TGTGCCACCTGGACAGGAGGGGATACGCAGTATTTT
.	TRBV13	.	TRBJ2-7	CASSWGTYEQYF	TGTGCCAGCAGCTGGGGCACCTACGAGCAGTACTTC
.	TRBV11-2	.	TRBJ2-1	CASSPDPVGGNEQFF	TGTGCCAGCAGCCCCGATCCCGTTGGGGGCAATGAGCAGTTCTTC
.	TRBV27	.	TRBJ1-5	CASSYNSNQPQHF	TGTGCCAGCAGCTATAATAGCAATCAGCCCCAGCATTTT
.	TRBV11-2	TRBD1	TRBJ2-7	CASSTTGGYEQYF	TGTGCCAGCAGTACAACAGGGGGGTACGAGCAGTACTTC
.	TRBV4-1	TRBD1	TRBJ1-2	CASSHARRDRVDDGYTF	TGCGCCAGCAGCCATGCCCGGCGCGACAGGGTAGATGATGGCTACACCTTC
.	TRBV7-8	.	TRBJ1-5	CASSLGWGPSQPQHF	TGTGCCAGCAGCTTAGGGTGGGGGCCGAGTCAGCCCCAGCATTTT
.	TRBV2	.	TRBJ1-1	CASWARRTEAFF	TGTGCCAGCTGGGCAAGGCGCACTGAAGCTTTCTTT
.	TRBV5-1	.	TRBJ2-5	CASSLGGEETQYF	TGCGCCAGCAGCTTAGGAGGAGAAGAGACCCAGTACTTC
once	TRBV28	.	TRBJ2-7	CASSLAGAVYEQYF	TGTGCCAGCAGTCTCGCCGGGGCAGTCTACGAGCAGTACTTC
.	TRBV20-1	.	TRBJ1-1	CSARRAFF	TGCAGTGCTAGAAGAGCTTTCTTT
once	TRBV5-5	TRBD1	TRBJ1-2	CASSLGSGTGYGYTF	TGTGCCAGCAGCTTGGGGTCCGGGACAGGCTATGGCTACACCTTC